A single sample gave rise to the 24 T cell receptor beta chains below, sequenced in a study of shared clonotypes between healthy human individuals. Clones were sequenced by immunoSEQ multiplex PCR, and TCRdb holds only the in-frame ones, with some missing. The sample gives about 2 million clones, approximately 95% of which show up once; 0.85% to 1.2% is in the top ten. Naive-designated CD8 cells lacked CD45RO, were positively enriched for CCR7, and omitted terminally differentiated effector memory CD45RA+ cells. The specimen was naive CD8+ T cells sorted from blood. All receptors come from a man aged 18 to 30 in good health.

The chain combines TRBV30 with TRBJ1-6; 10 bases fit TRBD1. The CDR3 length is 14 residues. Germline lookup yields CDR1 GTSNPN and CDR2 SVGIG (reference sequence). V was pared by 4 bases and J by 11 bases, with 8 bases of the junction left unmatched. The CDR3 DNA follows: TGTGCCTGGAATCCGGGACAGGGGATGCCACCCCTCCACTTT. This translates into CAWNPGQGMPPLHF.

This sequence joins TRBV6-1 and TRBJ2-7; D not certain. Between the trimmed V and J ends, which lost 2 bases and 7 bases, there was a span of 9 bases. CDR3 length equals 12 residues. Germline loops: CDR1 MNHNS, CDR2 SASEGT. CDR3 DNA: TGTGCCAGCAGTGAATTAGGGTGGGAGCAGTACTTC. It yields the protein CASSELGWEQYF.

This sequence joins TRBV27 and TRBJ2-5; D might be TRBD2 (7 bases). CDR3 size: 16 residues. V was cut by 5 bases and J by 1 base, with 17 bases left in between. Germline values: CDR1 MNHEY, CDR2 SMNVEV (reference sequence). CDR3 in amino acids: CASSRGAVLSQETQYF. For the CDR3, the DNA is TGTGCCAGCAGTCGGGGGGCAGTCCTCAGCCAAGAGACCCAGTACTTC.

The chain couples TRBV29-1 to TRBJ2-7, with 9 bases aligning to TRBD1. This CDR3 region has 15 residues. The V segment lost 4 bases and the J segment 4 bases; nucleotides outside the gene matches: 11. Germline V gene sequence: CDR1 SQVTM, CDR2 ANQGSEA. CDR3 bases: TGCAGCGTTGTGGATCCGGGACAGGGTGGGTACGAGCAGTACTTC. Amino acids: CSVVDPGQGGYEQYF.

The chain is built from TRBV4-1 and TRBJ1-2; 10 nucleotides line up with TRBD1. Germline CDR1 and CDR2: MGHRA and YSYEKL. This CDR3 spans 18 amino acids. Trimming took 0 bases from V and 3 from J; bases not matched to a gene: 10. CDR3 nucleotide sequence: TGCGCCAGCAGCCAAGAAAGGGACAGGGGACGTCTGGACTATGGCTACACCTTC. Encoded protein: CASSQERDRGRLDYGYTF.

The chain is built from TRBV10-1 and TRBJ2-2; no definite D call. Trimming stripped 3 bases from V and 1 base from J, with 12 bases between. Looked up from germline, CDR1 is WNHNN and CDR2 is SYGVQD (reference sequence). This CDR3 has 16 residues. The CDR3 is CASSDPAPGNTGELFF. The CDR3 nucleotides read TGCGCCAGCAGTGACCCGGCTCCAGGGAACACCGGGGAGCTGTTTTTT.

Notes on this clone: Additional DNA sequences in this sample encode the identical CDR3. The chain carries TRBV7-9 and TRBJ2-5; a possible D gene is TRBD2 (5 bases). There are 13 residues in the CDR3. The V end was cut by 2 bases, the J end by 2 bases, with 6 bases between. The germline V gene has CDR1 SEHNR and CDR2 FQNEAQ (reference sequence). The CDR3 DNA follows: TGTGCCAGCAGCTTACCGGGGCAAGAGACCCAGTACTTC. Its translation is CASSLPGQETQYF.

The chain carries TRBV4-1 and TRBJ2-3; D is perhaps TRBD1 (5 bases). V lost 0 bases and J lost 10, with 14 bases in between. Germline V CDR1 and CDR2: MGHRA, YSYEKL. CDR3 size: 14 residues. In nucleotides, the CDR3 is TGCGCCAGCAGCCAAGATGCGGACACCCTTCCGCAGTATTTT. Protein sequence: CASSQDADTLPQYF.

CDR3 region: CASSQKANRGNTEAFF. CDR3 nucleotide sequence: TGCGCCAGCAGCCAGAAGGCAAACAGGGGGAACACTGAAGCTTTCTTT. The V gene is TRBV4-1, the J gene TRBJ1-1, with 7 bases identical to TRBD1. With V trimmed by 3 bases and J by 1 base, 8 bases remained unmatched. Germline assignment: CDR1 MGHRA and CDR2 YSYEKL. This CDR3 region has 16 residues.

The chain is built from TRBV4-1 and TRBJ2-7; D is tentatively TRBD1 or TRBD2 (6 bases each). The CDR3 is 13 amino acids. In germline, CDR1 is MGHRA, CDR2 YSYEKL. Trimming took 5 bases from V and 4 from J, leaving 12 bases between them. This chain's CDR3 is CASSEGGRYEQYF. DNA for the CDR3: TGCGCCAGCAGCGAAGGGGGGAGGTACGAGCAGTACTTC.

A remark on this clone: Other DNA sequences in the sample encode the same CDR3. The chain links TRBV9 to TRBJ1-4; weak D call: TRBD1 (5 bases). The CDR3 is 14 amino acids. The germline V and J ends were trimmed by 0 bases and 7 bases, with 10 bases remaining between them. Looked up from germline, CDR1 is SGDLS and CDR2 is YYNGEE. The CDR3: CASSVGGGTEKLFF. CDR3 nucleotides: TGTGCCAGCAGCGTAGGCGGGGGGACTGAAAAACTGTTTTTT.

V usage is TRBV9 and J usage is TRBJ1-2; D is unclear. Germline V CDR1 and CDR2: SGDLS, YYNGEE. CDR3 length: 14 residues. Trimming pared 4 bases from V and 5 bases from J, leaving 15 bases between. CDR3 sequence: CASSPSSDYYGYTF. CDR3 DNA: TGTGCCAGCAGCCCCAGCTCGGACTATTATGGCTACACCTTC.

This clone was counted a single time. The V gene is TRBV9, the J gene TRBJ2-1, with 7 bases lining up with TRBD2. The CDR3 is made up of 14 amino acids. CDR1 and CDR2 from the germline V gene are SGDLS and YYNGEE. V was clipped by 4 bases and J by 7 bases; unmatched bases: 8. The CDR3 here is CASSTSGAANEQFF. CDR3 coding DNA: TGTGCCAGCAGCACAAGCGGGGCGGCGAATGAGCAGTTCTTC.

The V call is TRBV7-9, the J call TRBJ2-1; maybe TRBD1 (5 bases). V was trimmed by 4 bases and J by 0 bases, leaving 10 bases between them. Germline V lookup: CDR1 SEHNR, CDR2 FQNEAQ (reference sequence). The CDR3 sequence is 15 residues long. CDR3 residues: CASSSVRVSYNEQFF. CDR3 in DNA: TGTGCCAGCAGCTCTGTCAGGGTCTCCTACAATGAGCAGTTCTTC. The entire variable domain, with the rest obtained from reference TRBV7-9 and TRBJ2-1, is as follows: DTGVSQNPRHKITKRGQNVTFRCDPISEHNRLYWYRQTLGQGPEFLTYFQNEAQLEKSRLLSDRFSAERPKGSFSTLEIQRTEQGDSAMYLCASSSVRVSYNEQFFGPGTRLTVL.

Remarks on this clone: Other DNA sequences in this specimen translate into the identical CDR3. The chain links TRBV27 to TRBJ2-7; 7 bases match TRBD1. This CDR3 has 14 amino acids. V shed 4 bases, J shed 0 bases, and the junction held 3 bases outside the gene matches. Germline-derived CDR1 and CDR2 are MNHEY and SMNVEV (reference sequence). This chain's CDR3 is CASSYRGSSYEQYF. In nucleotides, the CDR3 is TGTGCCAGCAGTTACAGGGGTAGCTCCTACGAGCAGTACTTC.

The chain recombines TRBV14 with TRBJ1-4, with unresolved D. CDR1 and CDR2 from the germline V gene are SGHDN and FVKESK. CDR3 size: 15 residues. V lost 0 bases to trimming and J lost 7 bases, with 12 bases between them. CDR3 in amino acids: CASSQERGYGEKLFF. The DNA of the CDR3 is TGTGCCAGCAGCCAAGAACGGGGATACGGTGAAAAACTGTTTTTT.

V is TRBV5-4 and J is TRBJ2-5; D is uncertain. The CDR3 totals 13 residues. The germline V gene encodes CDR1 SGHNT and CDR2 YYREEE (reference sequence). Trimming stripped 0 bases from V and 0 bases from J, with 3 bases between. CDR3 nucleotides: TGTGCCAGCAGCTTGGAATACCAAGAGACCCAGTACTTC. This translates into CASSLEYQETQYF. Supplemented by reference TRBV5-4 and TRBJ2-5, the full variable domain reads ETGVTQSPTHLIKTRGQQVTLRCSSQSGHNTVSWYQQALGQGPQFIFQYYREEENGRGNFPPRFSGLQFPNYSSELNVNALELDDSALYLCASSLEYQETQYFGPGTRLLVL.

As concerns this clone: Other nucleotide sequences in the sample specify the same CDR3. This chain connects TRBV27 to TRBJ2-7; D gene unclear. Germline-derived CDR1 and CDR2 are MNHEY and SMNVEV (reference sequence). The V and J ends lost 3 bases and 0 bases respectively, with 6 bases between them. The CDR3 contains 13 residues. The chain's CDR3 is CASSFKSSYEQYF. In DNA form, the CDR3 reads TGTGCCAGCAGTTTTAAGAGCTCCTACGAGCAGTACTTC.

The V call is TRBV5-5, the J call TRBJ1-1; a possible D gene is TRBD1 (5 bases). Germline V gene sequence: CDR1 SGHKS, CDR2 YYEKEE (reference sequence). The CDR3 covers 12 residues. Deletions cut 6 bases from V and 8 bases from J, with 14 bases between. CDR3 region: CASTDSFLEAFF. The CDR3 coding sequence is TGTGCCAGCACCGACAGCTTCCTCGAAGCTTTCTTT.

The genes are TRBV28 and TRBJ1-2; a possible D gene is TRBD1 (6 bases). Germline lookup yields CDR1 MDHEN and CDR2 SYDVKM. This CDR3 is built from 14 residues. The V gene lost 3 bases and the J gene lost 6 bases, with 14 bases spanning the gap. The CDR3 nucleotides read TGTGCCAGCAGTTTCGGGGGGCGCGTAGATGGCTACACCTTC. The encoded protein is CASSFGGRVDGYTF.

The rearrangement joins TRBV4-1 to TRBJ2-1, with D perhaps TRBD2 (6 bases). V lost 0 bases, J lost 10 bases, and 13 bases lay in between. There are 14 residues in the CDR3. The germline V gene has CDR1 MGHRA and CDR2 YSYEKL. CDR3 bases: TGCGCCAGCAGCCAAGATCGGGTAGCGGAAGAGCAGTTCTTC. It encodes CASSQDRVAEEQFF.

The V and J genes are TRBV7-6 and TRBJ2-1, with 8 nucleotides matching TRBD2. The CDR3 length is 15 residues. V trimming: 7 bases; J trimming: 4 bases; junction bases outside the gene matches: 9. Germline values: CDR1 SGHVS, CDR2 FNYEAQ. CDR3 region: CASIERELLYNEQFF. The CDR3 DNA is TGTGCCAGCATCGAGCGGGAGCTGCTATACAATGAGCAGTTCTTC.

CDR3 sequence (DNA): TGCGCCATTGGGGGTTTTAGCGGGGATCGGGAGACCCAGTACTTC. Translation: CAIGGFSGDRETQYF. The V and J genes are TRBV4-1 and TRBJ2-5; 8 nucleotides agree with TRBD2. Germline CDR1 MGHRA, CDR2 YSYEKL. V lost 10 bases and J lost 5; bases outside the gene matches: 15. This CDR3 contains 15 residues.

This clone came up once. The genes are TRBV27 and TRBJ1-1; 8 bases match TRBD1. This CDR3 region has 15 residues. J gave up 6 bases and V 2 bases, and 8 bases lay outside the gene matches. CDR1 and CDR2 (germline): MNHEY, SMNVEV (reference sequence). In DNA form, the CDR3 reads TGTGCCAGCAGTTTAGTATCCGCAGGGGGCCCTGAAGCTTTCTTT. Its translation: CASSLVSAGGPEAFF.